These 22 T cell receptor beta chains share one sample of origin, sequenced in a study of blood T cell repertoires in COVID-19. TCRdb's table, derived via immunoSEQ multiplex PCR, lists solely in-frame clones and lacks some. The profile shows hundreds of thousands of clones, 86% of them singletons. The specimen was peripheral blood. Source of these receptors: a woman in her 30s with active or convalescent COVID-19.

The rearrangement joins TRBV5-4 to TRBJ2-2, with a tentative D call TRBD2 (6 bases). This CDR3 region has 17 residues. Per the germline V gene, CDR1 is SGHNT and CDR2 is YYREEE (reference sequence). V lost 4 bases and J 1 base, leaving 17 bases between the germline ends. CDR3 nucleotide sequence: TGTGCCAGCAGCCCGGGACTCCTCCTATTGAACACCGGGGAGCTGTTTTTT. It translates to CASSPGLLLLNTGELFF.

The chain's CDR3 is CASSSRTSVDTGELFF. CDR3 coding DNA: TGCGCCAGCAGTTCCCGGACTAGCGTTGACACCGGGGAGCTGTTTTTT. The chain carries TRBV10-1 and TRBJ2-2, with 9 nucleotides matching TRBD2. The CDR3 runs 16 residues. V lost 5 bases, J lost 3 bases, and 7 bases stayed unmatched. CDR1 and CDR2 (germline): WNHNN, SYGVQD (reference sequence).

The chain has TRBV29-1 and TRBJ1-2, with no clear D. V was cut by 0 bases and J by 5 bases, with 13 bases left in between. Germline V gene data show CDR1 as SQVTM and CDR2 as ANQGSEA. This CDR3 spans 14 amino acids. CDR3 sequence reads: CSVEDSQREYGYTF. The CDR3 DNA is TGCAGCGTTGAAGATAGCCAAAGGGAGTATGGCTACACCTTC.

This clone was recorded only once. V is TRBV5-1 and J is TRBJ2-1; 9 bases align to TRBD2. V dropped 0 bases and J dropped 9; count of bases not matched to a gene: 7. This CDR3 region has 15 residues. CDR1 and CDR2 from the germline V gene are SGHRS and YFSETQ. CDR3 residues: CASSLVAGGPSEQFF. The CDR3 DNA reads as TGCGCCAGCAGCTTGGTGGCGGGGGGGCCTTCTGAGCAGTTCTTC.

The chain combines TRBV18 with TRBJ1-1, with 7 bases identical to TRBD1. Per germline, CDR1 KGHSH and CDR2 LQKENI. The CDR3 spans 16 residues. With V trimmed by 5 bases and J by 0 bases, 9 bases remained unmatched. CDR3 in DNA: TGTGCCAGCTCAGAACAGGGGAGGTCTTTGAACACTGAAGCTTTCTTT. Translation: CASSEQGRSLNTEAFF.

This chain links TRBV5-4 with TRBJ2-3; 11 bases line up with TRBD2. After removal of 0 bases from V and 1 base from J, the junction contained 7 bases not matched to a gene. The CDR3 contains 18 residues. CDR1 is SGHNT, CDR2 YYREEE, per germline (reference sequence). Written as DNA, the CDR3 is TGTGCCAGCAGCTTGGGGCTGATAGCGGGAGGGGGCACAGATACGCAGTATTTT. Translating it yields CASSLGLIAGGGTDTQYF.

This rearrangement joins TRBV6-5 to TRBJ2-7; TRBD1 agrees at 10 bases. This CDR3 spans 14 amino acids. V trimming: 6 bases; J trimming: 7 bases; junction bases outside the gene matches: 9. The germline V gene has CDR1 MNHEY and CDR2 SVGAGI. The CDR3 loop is CASRDGTGVAEQYF. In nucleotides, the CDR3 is TGTGCCAGCAGAGACGGGACAGGGGTGGCGGAGCAGTACTTC.

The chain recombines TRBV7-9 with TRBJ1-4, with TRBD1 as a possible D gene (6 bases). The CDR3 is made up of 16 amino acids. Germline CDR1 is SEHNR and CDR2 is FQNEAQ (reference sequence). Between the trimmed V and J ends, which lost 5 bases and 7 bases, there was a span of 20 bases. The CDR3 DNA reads TGTGCCAGCAGCCGGATCGGGGGGGCCATGGGTGAAAAACTGTTTTTT. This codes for CASSRIGGAMGEKLFF.

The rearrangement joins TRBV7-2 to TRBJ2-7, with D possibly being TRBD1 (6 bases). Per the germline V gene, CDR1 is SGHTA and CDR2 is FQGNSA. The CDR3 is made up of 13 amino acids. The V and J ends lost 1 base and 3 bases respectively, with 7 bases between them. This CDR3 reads CASSLGGGYEQYF. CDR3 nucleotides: TGTGCCAGCAGCTTAGGAGGGGGCTACGAGCAGTACTTC.

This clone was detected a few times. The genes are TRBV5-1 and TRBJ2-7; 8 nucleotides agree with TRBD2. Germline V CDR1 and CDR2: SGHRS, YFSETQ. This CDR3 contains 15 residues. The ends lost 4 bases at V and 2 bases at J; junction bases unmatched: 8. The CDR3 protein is CASSDGTRSAYEQYF. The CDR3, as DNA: TGCGCCAGCAGCGACGGGACTAGATCTGCCTACGAGCAGTACTTC.

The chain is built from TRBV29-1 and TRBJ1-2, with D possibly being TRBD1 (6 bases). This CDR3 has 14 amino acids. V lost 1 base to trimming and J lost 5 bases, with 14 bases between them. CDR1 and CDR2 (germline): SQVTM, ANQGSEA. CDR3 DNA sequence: TGCAGCGTTGAAGGGTCGGCAGGGGCGTATGGCTACACCTTC. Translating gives CSVEGSAGAYGYTF.

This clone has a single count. The CDR3 coding sequence is TGCGCCAGCAGCTTGGAGATCGACAGGGCCCCCCTCCACTTT. Translation: CASSLEIDRAPLHF. The chain has TRBV5-1 and TRBJ1-6; 7 bases map to TRBD1. The germline CDR1 and CDR2 sequences are SGHRS and YFSETQ. The CDR3 has 14 residues. With 0 bases clipped from V and 13 bases from J, the junction kept 7 bases outside the gene matches.

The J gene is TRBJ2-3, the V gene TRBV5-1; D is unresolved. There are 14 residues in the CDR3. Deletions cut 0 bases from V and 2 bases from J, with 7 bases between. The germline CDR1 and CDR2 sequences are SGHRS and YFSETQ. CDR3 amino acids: CASSLDSHTDTQYF. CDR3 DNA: TGCGCCAGCAGCTTGGACAGCCACACAGATACGCAGTATTTT.

The CDR3 region is CAYTGGYEQYF. The CDR3 DNA sequence: TGTGCCTATACAGGGGGCTACGAGCAGTACTTC. The chain has TRBV9 and TRBJ2-7, with 8 bases identical to TRBD1. The V gene end was trimmed by 10 bases and the J gene end by 3 bases; junction bases not matched to a gene: 3. CDR1 is SGDLS, CDR2 YYNGEE, per germline. This CDR3 contains 11 residues. Combining the CDR3 with reference TRBV9 and TRBJ2-7 gives the whole variable domain DSGVTQTPKHLITATGQRVTLRCSPRSGDLSVYWYQQSLDQGLQFLIQYYNGEERAKGNILERFSAQQFPDLHSELNLSSLELGDSALYFCAYTGGYEQYFGPGTRLTVT.

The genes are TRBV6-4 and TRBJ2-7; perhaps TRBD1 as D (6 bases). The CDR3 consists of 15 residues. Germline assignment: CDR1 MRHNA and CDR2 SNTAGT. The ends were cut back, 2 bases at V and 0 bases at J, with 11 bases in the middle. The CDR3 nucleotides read TGTGCCAGCAGTGACACAAACAGGGACTCCTACGAGCAGTACTTC. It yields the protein CASSDTNRDSYEQYF.

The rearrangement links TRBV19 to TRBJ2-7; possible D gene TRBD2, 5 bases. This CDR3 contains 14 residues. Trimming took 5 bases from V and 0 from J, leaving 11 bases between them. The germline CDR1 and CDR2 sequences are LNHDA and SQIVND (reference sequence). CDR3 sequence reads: CASSAGLSSYEQYF. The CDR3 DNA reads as TGTGCCAGTAGTGCGGGTCTTAGCTCCTACGAGCAGTACTTC.

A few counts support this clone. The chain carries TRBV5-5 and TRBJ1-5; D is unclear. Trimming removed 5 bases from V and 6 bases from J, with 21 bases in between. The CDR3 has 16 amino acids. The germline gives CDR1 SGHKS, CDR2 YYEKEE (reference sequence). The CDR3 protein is CASSRLVSSGLQPQHF. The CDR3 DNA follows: TGTGCCAGCAGTCGCCTGGTGAGCTCTGGGCTTCAGCCCCAGCATTTT. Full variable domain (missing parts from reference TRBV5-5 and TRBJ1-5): DAGVTQSPTHLIKTRGQQVTLRCSPISGHKSVSWYQQVLGQGPQFIFQYYEKEERGRGNFPDRFSARQFPNYSSELNVNALLLGDSALYLCASSRLVSSGLQPQHFGDGTRLSIL.

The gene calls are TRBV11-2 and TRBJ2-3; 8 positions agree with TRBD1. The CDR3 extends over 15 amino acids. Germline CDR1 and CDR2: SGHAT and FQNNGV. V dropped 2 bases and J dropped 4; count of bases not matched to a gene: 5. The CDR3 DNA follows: TGTGCCAGCAGCTTACGGACAGGGCGGGCAGATACGCAGTATTTT. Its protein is CASSLRTGRADTQYF.

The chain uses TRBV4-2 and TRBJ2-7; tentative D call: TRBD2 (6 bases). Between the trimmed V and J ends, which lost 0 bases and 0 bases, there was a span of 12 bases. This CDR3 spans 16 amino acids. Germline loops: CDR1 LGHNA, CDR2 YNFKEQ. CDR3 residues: CASSQEGSSDSYEQYF. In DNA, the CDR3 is TGTGCCAGCAGCCAAGAAGGGTCTAGCGACTCCTACGAGCAGTACTTC.

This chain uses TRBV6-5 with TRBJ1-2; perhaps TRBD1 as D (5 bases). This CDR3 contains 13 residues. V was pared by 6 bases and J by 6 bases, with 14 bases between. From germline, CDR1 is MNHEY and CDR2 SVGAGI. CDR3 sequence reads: CASSLREGDGYTF. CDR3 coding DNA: TGTGCCAGCAGCCTCAGGGAGGGCGATGGCTACACCTTC.

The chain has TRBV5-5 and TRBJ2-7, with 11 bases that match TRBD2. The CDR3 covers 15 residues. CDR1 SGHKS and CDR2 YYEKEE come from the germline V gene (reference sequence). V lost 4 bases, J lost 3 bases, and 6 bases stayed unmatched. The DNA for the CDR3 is TGTGCCAGCAGCGTGACTAGCGGGACACTCTACGAGCAGTACTTC. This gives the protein CASSVTSGTLYEQYF.

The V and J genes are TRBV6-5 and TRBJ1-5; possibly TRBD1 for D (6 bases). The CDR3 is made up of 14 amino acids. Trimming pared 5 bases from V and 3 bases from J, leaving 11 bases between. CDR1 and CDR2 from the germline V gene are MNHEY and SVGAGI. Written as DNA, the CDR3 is TGTGCCAGCAGTCCCAGGGGCTCCAATCAGCCCCAGCATTTT. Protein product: CASSPRGSNQPQHF.